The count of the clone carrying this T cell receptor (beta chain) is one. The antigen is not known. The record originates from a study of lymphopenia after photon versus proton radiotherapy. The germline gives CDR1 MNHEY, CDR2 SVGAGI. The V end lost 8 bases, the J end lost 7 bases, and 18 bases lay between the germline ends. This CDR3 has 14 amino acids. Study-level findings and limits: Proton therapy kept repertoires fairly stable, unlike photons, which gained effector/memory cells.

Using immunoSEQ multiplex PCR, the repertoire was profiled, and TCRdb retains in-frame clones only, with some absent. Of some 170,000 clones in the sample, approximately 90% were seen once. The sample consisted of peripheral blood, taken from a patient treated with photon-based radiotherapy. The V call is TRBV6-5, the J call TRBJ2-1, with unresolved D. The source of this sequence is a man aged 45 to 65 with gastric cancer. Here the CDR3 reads CASSLSSPRNEQFF. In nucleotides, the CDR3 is TGTGCCAGCTCTTTAAGTTCCCCCCGGAATGAGCAGTTCTTC.